This is a list of T cell receptor beta chains from one sample in a study of T cell clones after liver transplantation. Repertoires were generated with immunoSEQ multiplex PCR, while TCRdb's copy carries only in-frame clones and drops some. The repertoire consists of 93,000 or so clones, with about 81% occurring once and the leading ten covering less than 3%. This sample comprised CD4+ T cells from blood, obtained approximately 50 months after liver transplant. Receptor source: a human patient who received a liver transplant. The graft donor may have given rise to some T cells. Both conserved end residues are part of each CDR3. D genes are given only for firm matches. Rows may omit the clone size; those that give it use once, few, many or a size class.

abundance	j_gene	v_gene	d_gene	CDR3nt	CDR3aa
.	TRBJ2-3	TRBV4-1	TRBD2	TGCGCCAGCAGCCAAGTCCCCACAGCGGGGGGGCGTACAGATACGCAGTATTTT	CASSQVPTAGGRTDTQYF
.	TRBJ1-2	TRBV4-2	TRBD1	TGTGCCAGCAGGGGACAGCCTAACTATGGCTACACCTTC	CASRGQPNYGYTF
.	TRBJ1-3	TRBV19	.	TGTGCCAGTAGTCTCCAGAAGGGTGTCTCTGGAAACACCATATATTTT	CASSLQKGVSGNTIYF
once	TRBJ1-2	TRBV19	.	TGTGCCAGTAAGGGGTCCTGGCGGGGGCTGGAGAATGGCTACACCTTC	CASKGSWRGLENGYTF
.	TRBJ1-1	TRBV5-8	.	TGTGCCAGCAGCTTGCGCGGTTCGGGGATCGGGAACACTGAAGCTTTCTTT	CASSLRGSGIGNTEAFF
.	TRBJ2-1	TRBV14	TRBD2	TGTGCCAGCAGCCAAGACCCGACTAGCGGGTACTCCAATGAGCAGTTCTTC	CASSQDPTSGYSNEQFF
.	TRBJ1-5	TRBV11-2	TRBD1	TGTGCCAGCAGCTCTAGGACAGGCAGGAATCAGCCCCAGCATTTT	CASSSRTGRNQPQHF
.	TRBJ2-1	TRBV9	TRBD1	TGTGCCAGCAGCATCACAGGGGTAACCTCCTACAATGAGCAGTTCTTC	CASSITGVTSYNEQFF
.	TRBJ2-6	TRBV5-5	.	TGTGCCAGCAGCTTGGTTCTCTCTGGGGCCAACGTCCTGACTTTC	CASSLVLSGANVLTF
.	TRBJ2-7	TRBV27	TRBD1	TGTGCCAGCAGACCCTCGGGACAGGGCCCCGAGCAGTACTTC	CASRPSGQGPEQYF
once	TRBJ2-1	TRBV19	.	TGTGCCAGCCTTTCCTACAATGAGCAGTTCTTC	CASLSYNEQFF
.	TRBJ2-7	TRBV9	TRBD2	TGTGCCAGCAGCCCAGGGACTAGCGGGAGGGTGTACGAGCAGTACTTC	CASSPGTSGRVYEQYF
.	TRBJ2-7	TRBV14	.	TGTGCCAGCAGCCAAGATACAAGCTACGAGCAGTACTTC	CASSQDTSYEQYF
few	TRBJ2-3	TRBV18	.	TGTGCCACGAGGCAGGGCACAGATACGCAGTATTTT	CATRQGTDTQYF
.	TRBJ2-5	TRBV7-6	.	TGTGCCAGCAGCTTACAGGGGGAGACCCAGTACTTC	CASSLQGETQYF
.	TRBJ2-1	TRBV20-1	TRBD2	TGCAGTGCTGGGACTACCCCGAGGCAGTTCTTC	CSAGTTPRQFF
.	TRBJ1-3	TRBV6-5	.	TGTGCCAGCAGTTACTCGAAAAGGGGTTCTGGAAACACCATATATTTT	CASSYSKRGSGNTIYF
.	TRBJ1-1	TRBV2	TRBD1	TGTGCCAGCAGTACGACAGGGACGAACACTGAAGCTTTCTTT	CASSTTGTNTEAFF
few	TRBJ1-1	TRBV5-6	.	TGTGCCAGCAGCTTGGCGGCGAACACTGAAGCTTTCTTT	CASSLAANTEAFF
.	TRBJ1-1	TRBV12-5	.	TGTGCTAGTGGTTTGCCCCTCTTTCGACAGAACACTGAAGCTTTCTTT	CASGLPLFRQNTEAFF
many	TRBJ1-1	TRBV5-1	TRBD1	TGCGCCAGCAGCCTTCGGACAGGGCGGAACACTGAAGCTTTCTTT	CASSLRTGRNTEAFF
once	TRBJ1-3	TRBV7-2	.	TGTGCCAGCAGCTTAGCCGGCCGGAGGGGTGGAAACACCATATATTTT	CASSLAGRRGGNTIYF
few	TRBJ2-7	TRBV5-1	.	TGCGCCAGCAGCTTGACAGAGACCTACGAGCAGTACTTC	CASSLTETYEQYF
.	TRBJ2-1	TRBV9	.	TGTGCCAGCAGCCCTGCCAGGGGGGCCGACAATGAGCAGTTCTTC	CASSPARGADNEQFF
.	TRBJ1-2	TRBV20-1	TRBD1	TGCAGTGTACAGGGGGCGAGTGGCTACACCTTC	CSVQGASGYTF
.	TRBJ1-1	TRBV7-9	.	TGTGCCAGCAGCTATAAAGGACTTGTGAGCATGAACACTGAAGCTTTCTTT	CASSYKGLVSMNTEAFF
.	TRBJ2-3	TRBV5-1	.	TGCGCCAGCAGCTTGGTTCTAGGGGAGTCGGACACGCAGTATTTT	CASSLVLGESDTQYF
.	TRBJ1-2	TRBV10-2	TRBD1	TGCGCCAGCAACCCAGGGGGGGGTGGCTACACCTTC	CASNPGGGGYTF
.	TRBJ1-1	TRBV7-2	.	TGTGCCAGCAGCTTACCCGGACGTGATTTGGGTGAAGCTTTCTTT	CASSLPGRDLGEAFF
.	TRBJ1-5	TRBV27	.	TGTGCCAGCAGTCCCCCTGGGGGGCTGGATCAGCCCCAGCATTTT	CASSPPGGLDQPQHF
few	TRBJ2-7	TRBV7-6	TRBD1	TGTGCCAGCAGCTTATCGGGACAGTTTACCGAGCAGTACTTC	CASSLSGQFTEQYF
.	TRBJ2-1	TRBV4-1	TRBD2	TGCGCCAGCAGCCAGGAACTAGCGGGAGCTCGAGGTGAGCAGTTCTTC	CASSQELAGARGEQFF
.	TRBJ2-5	TRBV18	.	TGTGCCAGCTCACCTCAGGGAAAAGAGACCCAGTACTTC	CASSPQGKETQYF
.	TRBJ2-1	TRBV5-1	TRBD2	TGCGCCAGCAGCCTGGGCGTACTAGCGGGAGGCTCCTACAATGAGCAGTTCTTC	CASSLGVLAGGSYNEQFF
.	TRBJ2-7	TRBV5-5	.	TGTGCCAGCAGCTTCCCGGGGACCTACGAGCAGTACTTC	CASSFPGTYEQYF
.	TRBJ1-1	TRBV9	.	TGTGCCAGCAGCGTAGTAGGGTTACAGAACACTGAAGCTTTCTTT	CASSVVGLQNTEAFF
.	TRBJ2-7	TRBV11-2	TRBD1	TGTGCCAGCAGCTACATGGACAGGGCGAGGTTCGGAGAGTACTTC	CASSYMDRARFGEYF
.	TRBJ2-2	TRBV5-1	TRBD1	TGCGCCAGCGGTGCTCAGGGGGTCGCCGGGGAGCTGTTTTTT	CASGAQGVAGELFF
.	TRBJ2-5	TRBV18	.	TGTGCCAGCTCACCGGAGGGATTTCGGGAGACCCAGTACTTC	CASSPEGFRETQYF
.	TRBJ2-7	TRBV6-4	.	TGTGGAAAGAGGGGGTTGGGGCAGTACTTC	CGKRGLGQYF
.	TRBJ1-1	TRBV5-4	.	TGTGCCAGCAGCCCCCGGGGGGAAGGGGTGAGGACTGAAGCTTTCTTT	CASSPRGEGVRTEAFF
.	TRBJ1-6	TRBV7-6	TRBD1	TGTGCCAGCAGCTTAGGCGGGACAGGGCTGAGCTCCTATAATTCACCCCTCCACTTT	CASSLGGTGLSSYNSPLHF
medium-sized	TRBJ2-2	TRBV6-5	.	TGTGCCAGCAGTCTGTTGGAGGCCGGGGAGCTGTTTTTT	CASSLLEAGELFF
.	TRBJ2-3	TRBV11-2	.	TGTGCCAGCAGCCCCGACGAGCGATGGAGCACAGATACGCAGTATTTT	CASSPDERWSTDTQYF
.	TRBJ2-1	TRBV5-4	.	TGTGCCAGCAGCCCGCGCGAGTCCTACAATGAGCAGTTCTTC	CASSPRESYNEQFF
.	TRBJ2-1	TRBV5-4	.	TGTGCCAGCAGCTTTACTCAGATAAACAATGAGCAGTTCTTC	CASSFTQINNEQFF
.	TRBJ1-1	TRBV10-3	.	TGTGCCATCAGTGAGACCAGTGTAGATGAAGCTTTCTTT	CAISETSVDEAFF
.	TRBJ2-7	TRBV5-6	TRBD1	TGTGCCAGCAGCTTAATTCTCGGGACAGGAACTTCCTACGAGCAGTACTTC	CASSLILGTGTSYEQYF
.	TRBJ2-5	TRBV5-4	.	TGTGCCAGCACTCTTCGGCAGGGATACCAAGAGACCCAGTACTTC	CASTLRQGYQETQYF
.	TRBJ2-7	TRBV27	TRBD2	TGTGCCAGCAGTTTTAGCGGGAGGGGTTCCTACGAGCAGTACTTC	CASSFSGRGSYEQYF
.	TRBJ2-7	TRBV5-1	.	TGCGCCAGCAGCGCGGACAGCCCGTACGAGCAGTACTTC	CASSADSPYEQYF
once	TRBJ2-2	TRBV5-6	TRBD1	TGTGCCAGCAGCTTGTCAGGGGGAACCGGGGAGCTGTTTTTT	CASSLSGGTGELFF
.	TRBJ1-5	TRBV2	TRBD1	TGTGCCAGCAGTGACAGGGGGCGAAATCAGCCCCAGCATTTT	CASSDRGRNQPQHF
.	TRBJ1-1	TRBV7-8	TRBD1	TGTGCCAGCAGCTTAGGGACAGGGGGCATCGGAGCTTTCTTT	CASSLGTGGIGAFF
.	TRBJ1-2	TRBV4-3	.	TGCGCCAGCAGCCAAGAGGCGGACAGCGCTCAATTCTATGGCTACACCTTC	CASSQEADSAQFYGYTF